The sequence of this T cell receptor beta chain was determined in a study of patients and donors after allogeneic stem cell transplantation (dated by TCRdb to the early 2020s). The CDR3 runs 14 amino acids, cysteine and phenylalanine included. The only DNA kept is the CDR3, 42 bases in frame from the first base. CDR1 and CDR2 (MNHEY, SMNVEV) derive from the germline V gene (reference sequence). Germline trimming amounts to 4 bases on V and 4 bases on J, with 4 as the count of junction bases outside the gene matches. This clonotype was counted a few times. Its antigen is not yet known. Per-base qualities were not stored, and no clone one base away is much larger. The library was obtained by RT-PCR. The instrument given in TCRdb is NextSeq 550. The raw public data were reprocessed by TCRdb itself: fastp quality trimming at Q25, MiXCR clonotype calling, in-frame beta chains only. Rows matching on CDR3 protein sequence are summarized as one entry with the most common DNA and genes. The table for this sample lists roughly 140,000 distinct CDR3 sequences; about two fifths of them were counted only once. 50% to 65% of the sample lies in the top ten.

This sequence uses TRBV27 and TRBJ1-5; TRBD1 lines up with 7 middle nucleotides. The sequence was obtained from a human donor who was either an allogeneic HSCT recipient or a stem cell or donor lymphocyte infusion donor (not recorded which). It is not recorded whose cells these are; they may come from a transplant donor. Source material: blood, either unsorted or a sorted T cell fraction (not recorded which). Here the CDR3 is given as CASSSQGRNQPQHF. Here is the DNA: TGTGCCAGCAGTTCACAGGGGAGGAATCAGCCCCAGCATTTT.